One sample yielded the 11 T cell receptor beta chains listed below, sequenced in a study of blood T cell repertoires in COVID-19. Produced via immunoSEQ multiplex PCR; TCRdb's table is partial and in-frame only. This table has roughly 250,000 clones, 70% to 90% appearing once. The sequenced sample was PBMCs or T cells enriched from blood (not recorded which). The receptor set was obtained from a woman in her twenties or thirties who had recovered from COVID-19.

V usage is TRBV2 and J usage is TRBJ1-5; D is undetermined. CDR1 is SNHLY, CDR2 FYNNEI, per germline. CDR3 length equals 17 residues. Trimming took 6 bases from V and 1 from J, leaving 19 bases between them. Here the CDR3 DNA reads TGTGCCAGCAGGGCGTACCGCCTCCGCAGGAGCAATCAGCCCCAGCATTTT. Amino acid sequence: CASRAYRLRRSNQPQHF.

This chain links TRBV7-9 with TRBJ2-1; 8 nucleotides align to TRBD1. The V gene end was trimmed by 4 bases and the J gene end by 4 bases; junction bases not matched to a gene: 6. Looked up from germline, CDR1 is SEHNR and CDR2 is FQNEAQ (reference sequence). This CDR3 is 15 amino acids long. In DNA form, the CDR3 reads TGTGCCAGCAGCTCCGACAGGGGCGAGTACAATGAGCAGTTCTTC. It encodes CASSSDRGEYNEQFF.

This chain links TRBV28 with TRBJ1-1; D gene unclear. CDR1 MDHEN and CDR2 SYDVKM come from the germline V gene. Trimming left V 2 bases short and J 9 bases short, with 22 bases between. The CDR3 extends over 16 amino acids. The CDR3 sequence: CASSLNSRPAGGKAFF. In DNA, the CDR3 is TGTGCCAGCAGTTTAAATTCGAGGCCGGCGGGTGGAAAAGCTTTCTTT. The variable domain in full, completed from reference TRBV28 and TRBJ1-1, reads DVKVTQSSRYLVKRTGEKVFLECVQDMDHENMFWYRQDPGLGLRLIYFSYDVKMKEKGDIPEGYSVSREKKERFSLILESASTNQTSMYLCASSLNSRPAGGKAFFGQGTRLTVV.

The rearrangement joins TRBV5-1 to TRBJ2-7, with TRBD2 identical over 14 bases. This CDR3 is built from 17 residues. The V gene's germline CDR1 is SGHRS and CDR2 YFSETQ. V shed 0 bases, J shed 5 bases, and the junction held 7 bases outside the gene matches. The CDR3 DNA follows: TGCGCCAGCAGCTTGGTCGGACCGGGACTAGCGGGAGACGAGCAGTACTTC. Translation gives CASSLVGPGLAGDEQYF.

The chain uses TRBV2 and TRBJ1-2, with 9 bases that match TRBD1. Germline lookup yields CDR1 SNHLY and CDR2 FYNNEI. The CDR3 length is 15 residues. Trimming at V came to 4 bases and at J to 5 bases, leaving 8 bases not matched to a gene. CDR3 nucleotides: TGTGCCAGCAGTGGGATGGACAGGGGTTTATATGGCTACACCTTC. Protein product: CASSGMDRGLYGYTF.

The CDR3 DNA follows: TGCGCCAGCAGCTCCGGGAGCCAGTGGGGCTACACCTTC. Translated, it gives CASSSGSQWGYTF. The chain combines TRBV5-1 with TRBJ1-2; no firm D call. The CDR3 length is 13 residues. Deletions cut 3 bases from V and 8 bases from J, with 14 bases between. The V gene's germline CDR1 is SGHRS and CDR2 YFSETQ.

The V and J genes are TRBV28 and TRBJ1-1; 7 bases fit TRBD1. Trimming took 8 bases from V and 8 from J; bases not matched to a gene: 5. CDR3 length: 11 amino acids. In germline, CDR1 is MDHEN, CDR2 SYDVKM. CDR3 nucleotide sequence: TGTGCCAGCGAATCGACAGGGGAAGCTTTCTTT. Protein: CASESTGEAFF. Using reference TRBV28 and TRBJ1-1 for the parts outside the CDR3, the full variable domain is DVKVTQSSRYLVKRTGEKVFLECVQDMDHENMFWYRQDPGLGLRLIYFSYDVKMKEKGDIPEGYSVSREKKERFSLILESASTNQTSMYLCASESTGEAFFGQGTRLTVV.

The chain recombines TRBV7-6 with TRBJ1-1; maybe TRBD1 (6 bases). This CDR3 has 13 residues. The germline gives CDR1 SGHVS, CDR2 FNYEAQ. V lost 5 bases, J lost 10 bases, and 17 bases lay in between. CDR3 bases: TGTGCCAGCAGCCCAACCAGGGGCTCACGAGCTTTCTTT. Translation gives CASSPTRGSRAFF.

The chain joins TRBV6-6 to TRBJ2-7; D gene uncertain. The ends were cut back, 7 bases at V and 3 bases at J, with 7 bases in the middle. Germline V lookup: CDR1 MNHNY, CDR2 SVGAGI (reference sequence). The CDR3 loop spans 11 amino acids. For the CDR3, the DNA is TGTGCCAGCACTTCGGGCTACGAGCAGTACTTC. This codes for CASTSGYEQYF.

The chain has TRBV6-5 and TRBJ1-3, with D unclear. The length of the CDR3 is 12 residues. Trimming took 8 bases from V and 4 from J, leaving 9 bases between them. The V gene's germline CDR1 is MNHEY and CDR2 SVGAGI. The CDR3 region is CASRRQGNTIYF. The CDR3 DNA sequence: TGTGCCAGCCGGCGGCAGGGAAACACCATATATTTT.

The V call is TRBV9, the J call TRBJ1-1; D remains unclear. The CDR3 totals 14 residues. The V and J ends lost 0 bases and 1 base respectively, with 7 bases between them. Germline assignment: CDR1 SGDLS and CDR2 YYNGEE. In DNA form, the CDR3 reads TGTGCCAGCAGCGTAGACGTTAGGAACACTGAAGCTTTCTTT. Translated: CASSVDVRNTEAFF.